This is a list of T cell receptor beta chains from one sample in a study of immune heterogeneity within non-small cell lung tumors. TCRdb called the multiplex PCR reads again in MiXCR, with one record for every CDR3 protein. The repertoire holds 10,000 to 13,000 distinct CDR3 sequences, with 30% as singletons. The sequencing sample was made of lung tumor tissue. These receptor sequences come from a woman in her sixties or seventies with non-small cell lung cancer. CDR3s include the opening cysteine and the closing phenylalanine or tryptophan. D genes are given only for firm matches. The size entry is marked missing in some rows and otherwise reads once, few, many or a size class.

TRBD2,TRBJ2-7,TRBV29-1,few,TGCAGCGTTACTAGCGATCTATCCTACGAGCAGTACTTC,CSVTSDLSYEQYF
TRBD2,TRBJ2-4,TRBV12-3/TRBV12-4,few,TGTGCCAGCAGTTCAAAGACTAGCAGTAGAAACATTCAGTACTTC,CASSSKTSSRNIQYF
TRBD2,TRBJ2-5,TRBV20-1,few,TGCAGTGCTAGAGATCGGGGGGGGATGTTTGAGACCCAGTACTTC,CSARDRGGMFETQYF
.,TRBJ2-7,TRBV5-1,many,TGCGCCAGCAGCTCGCAGGCGGCCTTGAACCACGAGCAGTACTTC,CASSSQAALNHEQYF
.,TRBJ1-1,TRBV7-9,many,TGTGCCAGCAGACTATCGAACACTGAAGCTTTCTTT,CASRLSNTEAFF
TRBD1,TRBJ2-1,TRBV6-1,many,TGTGCCAGCAGCGAGACAGGGACCTACAATGAGCAGTTCTTC,CASSETGTYNEQFF
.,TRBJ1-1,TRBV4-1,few,TGCGCCAGCAGCCAGAAACCCCTGGCAGGCGAAAGAAACACTGAAGCTTTCTTT,CASSQKPLAGERNTEAFF
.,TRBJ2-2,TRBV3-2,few,TGTGCCAGCAGCCAAGAAAGCACTAGCGGGAGGACTCTCGCCGGGGAGCTGTTTTTT,CASSQESTSGRTLAGELFF
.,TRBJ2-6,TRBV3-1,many,TGTGCCAGCAGCCAGACGACATCCGGATTGGCCGGGGCCAACGTCCTGACTTTC,CASSQTTSGLAGANVLTF
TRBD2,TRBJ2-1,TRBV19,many,TGTGCCAGTAGTATAGCGGGACTAGCGGGAGGTGATGAGCAGTTCTTC,CASSIAGLAGGDEQFF
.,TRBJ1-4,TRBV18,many,TGTGCCAGCTCACCACCGTCAGGGAGTCGTGAAAAACTGTTTTTT,CASSPPSGSREKLFF
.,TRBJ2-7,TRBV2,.,TGTGCCAGCAGTCCGTACAGCACCTACGAGCAGTACTTC,CASSPYSTYEQYF
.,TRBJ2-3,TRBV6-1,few,TGTGCCAGCATTCAGGCGCAGTATTTT,CASIQAQYF
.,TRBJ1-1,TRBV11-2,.,TGTGCCAGCAGCCGGCGGTCCTCCCAACCAGATCGGGCTTTCTTT,CASSRRSSQPDRAFF
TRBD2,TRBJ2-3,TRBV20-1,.,TGCAGTGCTGGGCTAGCGGGAGTCCCAGATACGCAGTATTTT,CSAGLAGVPDTQYF
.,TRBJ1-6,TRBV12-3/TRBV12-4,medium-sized,TGTGCCAGCACCCTAGTCTCTGCAGGGCGGAATTCACCCCTCCACTTT,CASTLVSAGRNSPLHF
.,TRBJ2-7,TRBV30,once,TGTGCGGGTCGGGCGGAGAACTACGAGCAGCACTTC,CAGRAENYEQHF
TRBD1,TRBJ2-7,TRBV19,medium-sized,TGTGCCAGTAGGCCGCGGGACAGGGACTCCTACGAGCAGTACTTC,CASRPRDRDSYEQYF
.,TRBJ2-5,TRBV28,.,TGTGCCAGTTCGGGACGGACGAAAGGAGGGGAGACCCAGTACTTC,CASSGRTKGGETQYF
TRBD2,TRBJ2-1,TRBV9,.,TGTGCCAGCAGCGTAATGGAAGCGGGGGAGCAGTTCTTC,CASSVMEAGEQFF
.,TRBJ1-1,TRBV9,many,TGTGCCAGCAGCGTAGCCCCAGGCGACACTGAAGCTTTCTTT,CASSVAPGDTEAFF
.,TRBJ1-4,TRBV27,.,TGTGCCAGCAGATTCACAGGGTCAGCAACTAATGAAAAACTGTTTTTT,CASRFTGSATNEKLFF
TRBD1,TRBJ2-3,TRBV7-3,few,TGTGCCAGCAGCACACGACAGGGCGATACGCAGTATTTT,CASSTRQGDTQYF
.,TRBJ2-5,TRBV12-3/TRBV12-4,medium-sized,TGTGCCAGCAGTTTTTACAGGGACGAGACCCAGTACTTC,CASSFYRDETQYF
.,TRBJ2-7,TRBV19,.,TGTGCCAGTTCTCACATAACCGGAGAGCAGTACTTC,CASSHITGEQYF
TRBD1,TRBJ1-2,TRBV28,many,TGTGCCAGCAGTTTTCGGATTGATCGGACAGGGAGGGTATTAAACTATGGCTACACCTTC,CASSFRIDRTGRVLNYGYTF
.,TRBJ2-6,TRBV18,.,TGTGCCAGCTCACTACACGGAACTGGGGCCAACGTCCTGACTTTC,CASSLHGTGANVLTF
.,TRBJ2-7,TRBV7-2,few,TGTGCCAGCACCCCTCAGGGGAACGAGCAGTACTTC,CASTPQGNEQYF
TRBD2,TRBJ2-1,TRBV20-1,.,TGCAGTGCCCCCAGGGAGACTAGCGGTAACAATGAGCAGTTCTTC,CSAPRETSGNNEQFF
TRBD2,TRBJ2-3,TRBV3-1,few,TGTGCCAGCAGCCCCCGCCTAGCGGGGGACACAGATACGCAGTATTTT,CASSPRLAGDTDTQYF
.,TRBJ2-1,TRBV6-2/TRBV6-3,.,TGTGCCAGCAGTCCAACATCGGCGGGGCCTTCCTACAATGAGCAGTTCTTC,CASSPTSAGPSYNEQFF
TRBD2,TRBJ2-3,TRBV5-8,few,TGTGCCAGCAGCCGAGGACTAGCGACCAGCACAGATACGCAGTATTTT,CASSRGLATSTDTQYF
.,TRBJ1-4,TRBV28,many,TGTGCCAGCAGTTTCTCAACCCGGGCTCCCTTTTTT,CASSFSTRAPFF
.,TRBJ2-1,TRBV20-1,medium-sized,TGCAGTGCTAGCCTCCTGACGAATGAGCAGTTCTTC,CSASLLTNEQFF
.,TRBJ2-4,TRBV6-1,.,TGTGCCAGCAGTGTACGGGCAGTTAAAAACATTCAGTACTTC,CASSVRAVKNIQYF
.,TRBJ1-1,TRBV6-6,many,TGTGCCAGCAGTTACGCTGGGATGAACACTGAAGCTTTCTTT,CASSYAGMNTEAFF
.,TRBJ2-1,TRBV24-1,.,TGTGCCACCAGTGACCCACAAGGGGGGCGCAGGAATGAGCAGTTCTTC,CATSDPQGGRRNEQFF
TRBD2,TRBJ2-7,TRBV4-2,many,TGTGCCAGCAGCCAAGATTCAGGGAGGGCCCAGTACTTC,CASSQDSGRAQYF
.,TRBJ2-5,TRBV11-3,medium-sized,TGTGCCAGCAGCTTATTGGCGCCCGGGGCGAAAAAAGAGACCCAGTACTTC,CASSLLAPGAKKETQYF
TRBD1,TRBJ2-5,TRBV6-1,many,TGTGCCAGCATCCGAGACAGGGGTGGGAGAGAGACCCAGTACTTC,CASIRDRGGRETQYF
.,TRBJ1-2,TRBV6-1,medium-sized,TGTGCCAGCAGTTCCACACGAAACTATGGCTACACCTTC,CASSSTRNYGYTF
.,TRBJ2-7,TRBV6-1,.,TGTGCCAGCAGTGAACAGGGTTCCTACGAGCAGTACTTC,CASSEQGSYEQYF
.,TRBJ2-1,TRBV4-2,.,TGTGCCAGCAGCCCGGGAGAGGAGCAGTTCTTC,CASSPGEEQFF
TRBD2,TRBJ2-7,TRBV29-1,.,TGCAGCGTTGAAGGGCTAGCGGGGGCCTACGAGCAGTACTTC,CSVEGLAGAYEQYF
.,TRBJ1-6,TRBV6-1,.,TGTGCCAGCAGCGACCTCGCGGCCACCGGTGATTCACCCCTCCACTTT,CASSDLAATGDSPLHF
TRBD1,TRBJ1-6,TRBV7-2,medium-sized,TGTGCCAGCAGCGCCGACAGGGGCTCGGGGAATTCACCCCTCCACTTT,CASSADRGSGNSPLHF
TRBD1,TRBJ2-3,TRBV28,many,TGTGCCAGCAGTTCAACAGGGGGAGAATTAGATACGCAGTATTTT,CASSSTGGELDTQYF
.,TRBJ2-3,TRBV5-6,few,TGTGCCAGCAGCTTGCGACTTTCGCTGGGCACAGATACGCAGTATTTT,CASSLRLSLGTDTQYF
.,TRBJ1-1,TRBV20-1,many,TGCAGTGCCCACATTCTTCGGCATAAGGTCGTAACTGAAGCTTTCTTT,CSAHILRHKVVTEAFF
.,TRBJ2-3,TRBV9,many,TGTGCCAGCAGCGGGGGACGGTGGGCGGATACGCAGTATTTT,CASSGGRWADTQYF
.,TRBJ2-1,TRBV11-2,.,TGTGCCAGCAGCTTAGTAAGGTTTGCGAACAATGAGCAGTTCTTC,CASSLVRFANNEQFF
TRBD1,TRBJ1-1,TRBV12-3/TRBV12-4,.,TGTGCCAGCAAATCGGGACAGCTAGAAGCTTTCTTT,CASKSGQLEAFF
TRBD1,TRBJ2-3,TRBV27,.,TGTGCCAGCAGCGTCTGGGGCCCCGGGACAGGGACGGGCACAGATACGCAGTATTTT,CASSVWGPGTGTGTDTQYF